A selection of T cell receptor beta chains follows, all from one sample in a study of siplizumab effects on memory and regulatory T cells. The assay was immunoSEQ multiplex PCR, and TCRdb's table has in-frame clones only and misses some. The table shows over 100,000 clones, with roughly nine tenths occurring only once. Sample: CD4+ T cells sorted from blood. These receptors all stem from a human donor in good health. The CDR3 runs from the conserved cysteine through the conserved F or W. The order of the fields is D gene, clone size, V gene, J gene, CDR3 protein, CDR3 DNA. A D gene is named only where the DNA matches it firmly. Clone size is given for some rows only: seen once, a few or many times, or a class if the clone is expanded.

>TRBD2|NA|TRBV5-6|TRBJ2-3
CASSHTSGRASGDTQYF
TGTGCCAGCAGCCATACTAGCGGGAGGGCCAGTGGAGATACGCAGTATTTT
>NA|NA|TRBV11-3|TRBJ2-3
CASSPSGTDTQYF
TGTGCCAGCAGCCCCTCCGGGACAGATACGCAGTATTTT
>NA|NA|TRBV9|TRBJ2-2
CASSVAPGDTGTGELFF
TGTGCCAGCAGCGTAGCCCCGGGGGACACTGGTACCGGGGAGCTGTTTTTT
>NA|NA|TRBV7-7|TRBJ2-7
CASSLDLIGEQYF
TGTGCCAGCAGCCTGGACTTAATCGGCGAGCAGTACTTC
>TRBD1|NA|TRBV6-5|TRBJ1-1
CASKPDRGRTTEAFF
TGTGCCAGCAAACCCGACAGGGGAAGAACCACTGAAGCTTTCTTT
>NA|NA|TRBV5-1|TRBJ2-1
CASRYRDSPFSYNEQFF
TGCGCCAGCAGATACCGGGACTCTCCTTTCTCCTACAATGAGCAGTTCTTC
>NA|NA|TRBV7-2|TRBJ1-1
CASNWGGMNTEAFF
TGTGCCAGCAACTGGGGGGGAATGAACACTGAAGCTTTCTTT
>TRBD2|NA|TRBV11-2|TRBJ2-5
CASRTQLAEQETQYF
TGTGCCAGCAGGACGCAACTAGCGGAGCAAGAGACCCAGTACTTC
>NA|NA|TRBV28|TRBJ1-5
CASSFGDSNQPQHF
TGTGCCAGCAGTTTCGGAGATAGCAATCAGCCCCAGCATTTT
>TRBD1|NA|TRBV5-1|TRBJ2-7
CASSFEGTGRLDEQYF
TGCGCCAGCAGCTTTGAGGGGACAGGGAGATTGGACGAGCAGTACTTC
>NA|NA|TRBV7-7|TRBJ2-1
CASSFDRWNEQFF
TGTGCCAGCAGCTTTGATCGTTGGAATGAGCAGTTCTTC
>NA|NA|TRBV27|TRBJ2-2
CASSFSSRRSNTGELFF
TGTGCCAGCAGTTTCTCAAGCAGGCGTTCGAACACCGGGGAGCTGTTTTTT
>NA|NA|TRBV28|TRBJ2-6
CASSRRSGANVLTF
TGTGCCAGCAGTAGGCGCTCTGGGGCCAACGTCCTGACTTTC
>NA|NA|TRBV2|TRBJ1-5
CASKHREANQPQHF
TGTGCCAGCAAACACAGGGAAGCGAATCAGCCCCAGCATTTT
>NA|NA|TRBV6-1|TRBJ2-2
CASSETSFTGELFF
TGTGCCAGCAGTGAAACTAGTTTCACCGGGGAGCTGTTTTTT
>NA|once|TRBV5-1|TRBJ2-1
CASSFGGSSYNEQFF
TGCGCCAGCAGCTTTGGAGGGAGCTCCTACAATGAGCAGTTCTTC
>NA|NA|TRBV19|TRBJ1-1
CASLGPGKEKQHFPITEAFF
TGTGCCAGTTTGGGACCCGGGAAAGAAAAGCAACACTTTCCCATCACTGAAGCTTTCTTT
>NA|NA|TRBV19|TRBJ1-4
CASSILGGKLFF
TGTGCCAGTAGTATTCTGGGAGGGAAACTGTTTTTT
>NA|NA|TRBV5-1|TRBJ2-1
CASSLGTGRGSYNEQFF
TGCGCCAGCAGTTTAGGAACAGGGCGGGGGTCCTACAATGAGCAGTTCTTC
>NA|NA|TRBV5-1|TRBJ2-1
CASGQGRLNEQFF
TGCGCCAGCGGCCAAGGAAGACTGAATGAGCAGTTCTTC
>NA|NA|TRBV7-2|TRBJ2-2
CASSVYSASTGELFF
TGTGCCAGCAGCGTTTACTCGGCGTCCACCGGGGAGCTGTTTTTT
>NA|NA|TRBV4-1|TRBJ1-5
CASSLNPVVGLGQPQHF
TGCGCCAGCAGCCTCAACCCGGTGGTCGGGTTGGGTCAGCCCCAGCATTTT
>NA|NA|TRBV1|TRBJ1-2
CTSSSKSLWKTYGYTF
TGCACCAGCAGCTCCAAGAGTTTGTGGAAGACCTATGGCTACACCTTC
>NA|NA|TRBV7-3|TRBJ1-1
CASSLGSRATEAFF
TGTGCCAGCAGCTTAGGTTCGCGGGCCACTGAAGCTTTCTTT
>NA|NA|TRBV13|TRBJ2-1
CASSPRAVNEQFF
TGTGCCAGCAGCCCCCGGGCGGTCAATGAGCAGTTCTTC
>NA|NA|TRBV7-2|TRBJ1-2
CASSRLRTGHGYTF
TGTGCCAGCAGCCGACTTAGAACAGGGCATGGCTACACCTTC
>NA|NA|TRBV5-1|TRBJ2-5
CASSGGQGGETQYF
TGCGCCAGCAGCGGAGGACAGGGAGGGGAGACCCAGTACTTC